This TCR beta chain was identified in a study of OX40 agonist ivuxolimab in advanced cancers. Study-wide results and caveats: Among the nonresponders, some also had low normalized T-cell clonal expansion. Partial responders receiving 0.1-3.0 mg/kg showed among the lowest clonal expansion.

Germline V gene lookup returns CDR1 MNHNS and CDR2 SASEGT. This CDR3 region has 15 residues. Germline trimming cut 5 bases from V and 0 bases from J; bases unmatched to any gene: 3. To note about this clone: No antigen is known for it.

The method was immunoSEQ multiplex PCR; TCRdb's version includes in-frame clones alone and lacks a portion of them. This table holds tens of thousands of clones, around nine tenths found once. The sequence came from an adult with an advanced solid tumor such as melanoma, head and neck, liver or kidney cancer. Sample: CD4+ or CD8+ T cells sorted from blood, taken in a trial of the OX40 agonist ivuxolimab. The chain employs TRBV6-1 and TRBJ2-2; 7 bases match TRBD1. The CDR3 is CASSLGTANTGELFF. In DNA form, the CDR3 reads TGTGCCAGCAGTCTCGGGACAGCGAACACCGGGGAGCTGTTTTTT.